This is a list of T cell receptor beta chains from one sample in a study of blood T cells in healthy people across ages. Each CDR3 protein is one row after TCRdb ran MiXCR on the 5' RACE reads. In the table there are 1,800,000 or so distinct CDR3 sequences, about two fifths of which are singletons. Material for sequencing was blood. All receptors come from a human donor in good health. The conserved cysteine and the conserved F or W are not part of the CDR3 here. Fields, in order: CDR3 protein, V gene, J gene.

cdr3_aa: ASSLAPGLSYEQY
v_call: TRBV7-2
j_call: TRBJ2-7

cdr3_aa: ASSPRGTENNEQF
v_call: TRBV4-3
j_call: TRBJ2-1

cdr3_aa: ASISGDEQY
v_call: TRBV6-6
j_call: TRBJ2-5

cdr3_aa: ASSQVLGVRSGRLARSPLH
v_call: TRBV4-3
j_call: TRBJ1-6

cdr3_aa: ASSPPGKATQY
v_call: TRBV19
j_call: TRBJ2-5

cdr3_aa: ASRSRAVSGANVLT
v_call: TRBV7-2
j_call: TRBJ2-6

cdr3_aa: ASSQDTSGGVTDTQY
v_call: TRBV4-3
j_call: TRBJ2-3

cdr3_aa: ASSLFTAGGNYEQY
v_call: TRBV28
j_call: TRBJ2-7

cdr3_aa: ASSVGAGSMNTEAF
v_call: TRBV9
j_call: TRBJ1-1

cdr3_aa: ASSSTSGGLYNEQF
v_call: TRBV5-5
j_call: TRBJ2-1

cdr3_aa: ASRSGPGNEQF
v_call: TRBV7-3
j_call: TRBJ2-1

cdr3_aa: ASRGAGGGNEQF
v_call: TRBV7-2
j_call: TRBJ2-1

cdr3_aa: ASSLAGSDTQY
v_call: TRBV5-1
j_call: TRBJ2-3